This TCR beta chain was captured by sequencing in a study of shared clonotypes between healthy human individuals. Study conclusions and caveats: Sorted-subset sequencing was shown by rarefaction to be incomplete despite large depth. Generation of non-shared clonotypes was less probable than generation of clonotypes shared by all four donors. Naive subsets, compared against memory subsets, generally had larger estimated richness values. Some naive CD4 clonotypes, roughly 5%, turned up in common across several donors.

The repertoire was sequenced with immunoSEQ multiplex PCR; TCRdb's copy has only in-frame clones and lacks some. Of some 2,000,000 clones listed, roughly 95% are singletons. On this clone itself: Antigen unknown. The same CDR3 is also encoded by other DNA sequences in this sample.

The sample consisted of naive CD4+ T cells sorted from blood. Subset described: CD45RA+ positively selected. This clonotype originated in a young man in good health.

CDR3 sequence reads: CASSLTGGAYEQYF. The CDR3 nucleotides are TGCGCCAGCAGCTTGACAGGGGGCGCGTACGAGCAGTACTTC. The chain is built from TRBV5-1 and TRBJ2-7; TRBD1 matches at 9 bases. Germline CDR1 is SGHRS and CDR2 is YFSETQ. J gave up 4 bases and V 1 base, and 3 bases lay outside the gene matches. The CDR3 has 14 amino acids.